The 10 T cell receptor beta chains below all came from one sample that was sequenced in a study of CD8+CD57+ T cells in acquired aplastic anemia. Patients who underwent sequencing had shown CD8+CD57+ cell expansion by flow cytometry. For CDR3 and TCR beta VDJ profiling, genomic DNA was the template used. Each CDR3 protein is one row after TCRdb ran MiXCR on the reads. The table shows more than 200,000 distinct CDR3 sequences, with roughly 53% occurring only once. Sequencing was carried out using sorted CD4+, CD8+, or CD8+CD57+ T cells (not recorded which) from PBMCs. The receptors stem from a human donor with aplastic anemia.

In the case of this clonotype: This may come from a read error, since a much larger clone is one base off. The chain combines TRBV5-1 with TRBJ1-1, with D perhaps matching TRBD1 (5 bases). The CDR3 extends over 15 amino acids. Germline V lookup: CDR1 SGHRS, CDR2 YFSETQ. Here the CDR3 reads CASRVVGTLNTEASF. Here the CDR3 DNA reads TGCGCCAGCCGGGTTGTCGGGACGCTTAACACTGAAGCTTCCTTT.

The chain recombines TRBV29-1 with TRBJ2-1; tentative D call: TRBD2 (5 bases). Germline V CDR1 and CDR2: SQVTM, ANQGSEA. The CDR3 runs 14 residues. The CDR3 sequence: CSARDPSRRNEQFF. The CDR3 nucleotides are TGCAGTGCTAGAGATCCGTCCCGGAGGAATGAGCAGTTCTTC.

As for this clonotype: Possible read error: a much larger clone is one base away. CDR3 residues: CASSLAQNSYNEQSF. The CDR3 DNA reads as TGCGCCAGCAGCTTGGCCCAGAACTCCTACAATGAGCAGTCCTTC. The rearrangement joins TRBV5-1 to TRBJ2-1; D remains ambiguous. The CDR3 loop spans 15 amino acids. Germline loops: CDR1 SGHRS, CDR2 YFSETQ.

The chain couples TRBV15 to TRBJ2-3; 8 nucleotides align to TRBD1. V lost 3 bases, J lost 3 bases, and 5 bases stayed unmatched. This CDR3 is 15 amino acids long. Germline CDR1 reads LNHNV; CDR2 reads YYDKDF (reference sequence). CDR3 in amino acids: CATSSLTGVTDTQYF. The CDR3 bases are TGTGCCACCAGCAGCTTGACAGGGGTGACAGATACGCAGTATTTT.

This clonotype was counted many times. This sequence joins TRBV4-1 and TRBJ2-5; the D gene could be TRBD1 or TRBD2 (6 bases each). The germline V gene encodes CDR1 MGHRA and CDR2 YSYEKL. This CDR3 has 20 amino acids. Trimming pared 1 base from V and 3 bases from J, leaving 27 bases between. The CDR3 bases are TGCGCCAGCAGCCAAGTCCGAACGGGGATATCGGCAGGGGAGGAAGAGACCCAGTACTTC. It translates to CASSQVRTGISAGEEETQYF.

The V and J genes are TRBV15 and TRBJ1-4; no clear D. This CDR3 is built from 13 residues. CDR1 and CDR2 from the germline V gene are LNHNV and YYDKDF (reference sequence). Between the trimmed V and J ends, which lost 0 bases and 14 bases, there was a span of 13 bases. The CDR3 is CATSRDPAGWLFF. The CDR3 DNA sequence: TGTGCCACCAGCAGAGACCCGGCCGGTTGGCTGTTTTTT.

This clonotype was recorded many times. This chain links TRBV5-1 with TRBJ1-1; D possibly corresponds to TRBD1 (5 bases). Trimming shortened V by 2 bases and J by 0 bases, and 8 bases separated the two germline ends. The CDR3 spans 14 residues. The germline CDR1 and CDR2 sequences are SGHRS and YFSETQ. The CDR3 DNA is TGCGCCAGCAGCTTCGGGGGGATGAACACTGAAGCTTTCTTT. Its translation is CASSFGGMNTEAFF.

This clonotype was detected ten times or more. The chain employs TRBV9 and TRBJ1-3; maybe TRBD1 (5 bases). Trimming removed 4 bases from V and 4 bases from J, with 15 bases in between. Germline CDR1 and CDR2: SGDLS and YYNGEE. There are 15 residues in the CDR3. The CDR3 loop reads CASSPHGGVGNTIYF. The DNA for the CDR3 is TGTGCCAGCAGCCCCCATGGAGGGGTGGGAAACACCATATATTTT.

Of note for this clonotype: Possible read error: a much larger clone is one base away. This chain's CDR3 is CASSPDRDRETQYF. The CDR3 DNA sequence: TGTGCCAGCAGTCCCGACAGGGATCGAGAGACCCAGTACTTC. This chain links TRBV6-5 with TRBJ2-5; TRBD1 agrees at 7 bases. Germline CDR1 is MNHEY and CDR2 is SVGAGI. Trimming took 5 bases from V and 4 from J; bases not matched to a gene: 7. The CDR3 spans 14 residues.

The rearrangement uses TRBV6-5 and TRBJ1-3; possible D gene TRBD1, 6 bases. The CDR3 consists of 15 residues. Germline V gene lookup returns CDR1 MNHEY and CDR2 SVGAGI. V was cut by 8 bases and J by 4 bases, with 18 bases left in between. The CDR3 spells CASHRLGGPGNTIYF. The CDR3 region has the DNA TGTGCCAGCCACCGGCTTGGGGGGCCGGGAAACACCATATATTTT.